One and the same sample provided the 10 T cell receptor beta chains below, sequenced in a study of blood T cell repertoires in COVID-19. Sequencing was performed with immunoSEQ multiplex PCR; in TCRdb, only in-frame clones are kept and a portion is missing. The sample holds roughly 64,000 clones, under 90% seen once. The sequenced sample was peripheral blood. Receptor source: a man aged 45-60 years with active COVID-19.

The chain uses TRBV11-2 and TRBJ2-3; D is ambiguous. The germline gives CDR1 SGHAT, CDR2 FQNNGV. The V and J ends lost 5 bases and 6 bases respectively, with 9 bases between them. The CDR3 is 12 amino acids. The CDR3 bases are TGTGCCAGCAGCCCGTATTCCGATACGCAGTATTTT. Protein product: CASSPYSDTQYF. Filled out from reference TRBV11-2 and TRBJ2-3, the complete variable domain reads EAGVAQSPRYKIIEKRQSVAFWCNPISGHATLYWYQQILGQGPKLLIQFQNNGVVDDSQLPKDRFSAERLKGVDSTLKIQPAKLEDSAVYLCASSPYSDTQYFGPGTRLTVL.

A few counts support this clone. The chain has TRBV28 and TRBJ2-7; perhaps TRBD1 as D (5 bases). Germline CDR1 MDHEN, CDR2 SYDVKM. The CDR3 extends over 14 amino acids. The V end lost 3 bases, the J end lost 2 bases, and 11 bases lay between the germline ends. The CDR3 region is CASSFSQGTYEQYF. The CDR3 bases are TGTGCCAGCAGTTTCTCGCAGGGAACCTACGAGCAGTACTTC.

This chain joins TRBV18 and TRBJ2-4; D call uncertain. The germline gives CDR1 KGHSH, CDR2 LQKENI. V dropped 3 bases and J dropped 3 bases, with 12 bases sitting between them. CDR3 size: 15 residues. The CDR3 here is CASSPNWSNKNIQYF. CDR3 sequence (DNA): TGTGCCAGCTCACCCAACTGGAGTAACAAAAACATTCAGTACTTC.

The chain links TRBV7-9 to TRBJ1-5; D not resolved. The germline V and J ends were trimmed by 5 bases and 5 bases, with 13 bases remaining between them. The germline gives CDR1 SEHNR, CDR2 FQNEAQ (reference sequence). The CDR3 totals 14 residues. The DNA of the CDR3 is TGTGCCAGCAGCCTTTCGTTAGTTGATCAGCCCCAGCATTTT. Protein sequence: CASSLSLVDQPQHF.

CDR3 loop: CASSERGGYNSPLHF. The CDR3 region has the DNA TGTGCCAGCAGTGAAAGGGGGGGTTATAATTCACCCCTCCACTTT. The chain recombines TRBV2 with TRBJ1-6; D perhaps matches TRBD1 (6 bases). Germline CDR1 SNHLY, CDR2 FYNNEI. This CDR3 spans 15 amino acids. V was clipped by 2 bases and J by 4 bases, with 9 bases between them.

This chain joins TRBV5-1 and TRBJ2-5; D possibly corresponds to TRBD1 (6 bases). The CDR3 length is 14 residues. V was cut by 2 bases and J by 5 bases, with 13 bases left in between. Germline values: CDR1 SGHRS, CDR2 YFSETQ. DNA for the CDR3: TGCGCCAGCAGCTTTCTACAGGGAAGGGAGACCCAGTACTTC. This gives the protein CASSFLQGRETQYF. Looking up the rest from reference TRBV5-1 and TRBJ2-5 gives the full variable domain: KAGVTQTPRYLIKTRGQQVTLSCSPISGHRSVSWYQQTPGQGLQFLFEYFSETQRNKGNFPGRFSGRQFSNSRSEMNVSTLELGDSALYLCASSFLQGRETQYFGPGTRLLVL.

The chain links TRBV27 to TRBJ2-1, with D maybe TRBD2 (6 bases). Germline assignment: CDR1 MNHEY and CDR2 SMNVEV (reference sequence). This CDR3 has 13 amino acids. Trimming took off 2 bases at V and 6 bases at J, with 8 bases between the two ends. The CDR3 DNA reads as TGTGCCAGCAGTTTAGCGGGATTCAATGAGCAGTTCTTC. It translates to CASSLAGFNEQFF.

The chain has TRBV7-9 and TRBJ2-7; TRBD2 matches at 11 bases. Germline loops: CDR1 SEHNR, CDR2 FQNEAQ (reference sequence). Trimming at V came to 6 bases and at J to 3 bases, leaving 7 bases not matched to a gene. There are 15 residues in the CDR3. CDR3 loop: CASRVAGGPSYEQYF. In nucleotides, the CDR3 is TGTGCCAGCAGGGTAGCGGGAGGGCCAAGCTACGAGCAGTACTTC. The full variable domain, rest sourced from reference TRBV7-9 and TRBJ2-7, is DTGVSQNPRHKITKRGQNVTFRCDPISEHNRLYWYRQTLGQGPEFLTYFQNEAQLEKSRLLSDRFSAERPKGSFSTLEIQRTEQGDSAMYLCASRVAGGPSYEQYFGPGTRLTVT.

The J gene is TRBJ2-7, the V gene TRBV5-1; no clear D. V was trimmed by 6 bases and J by 2 bases, leaving 18 bases between them. Germline-derived CDR1 and CDR2 are SGHRS and YFSETQ. This CDR3 has 15 amino acids. The CDR3 DNA reads as TGCGCCAGCAACCTAGACGGCAGCTACCCCTACGAGCAGTACTTC. It specifies CASNLDGSYPYEQYF.

This clone was recorded a few times. The chain uses TRBV10-3 and TRBJ2-1; D possibly corresponds to TRBD2 (5 bases). Trimming took 8 bases from V and 6 from J, leaving 17 bases between them. The V gene's germline CDR1 is ENHRY and CDR2 SYGVKD. The CDR3 is 14 amino acids. This CDR3 reads CAIRSAVGGNEQFF. The CDR3 bases are TGTGCCATCCGTAGCGCCGTGGGTGGCAATGAGCAGTTCTTC.